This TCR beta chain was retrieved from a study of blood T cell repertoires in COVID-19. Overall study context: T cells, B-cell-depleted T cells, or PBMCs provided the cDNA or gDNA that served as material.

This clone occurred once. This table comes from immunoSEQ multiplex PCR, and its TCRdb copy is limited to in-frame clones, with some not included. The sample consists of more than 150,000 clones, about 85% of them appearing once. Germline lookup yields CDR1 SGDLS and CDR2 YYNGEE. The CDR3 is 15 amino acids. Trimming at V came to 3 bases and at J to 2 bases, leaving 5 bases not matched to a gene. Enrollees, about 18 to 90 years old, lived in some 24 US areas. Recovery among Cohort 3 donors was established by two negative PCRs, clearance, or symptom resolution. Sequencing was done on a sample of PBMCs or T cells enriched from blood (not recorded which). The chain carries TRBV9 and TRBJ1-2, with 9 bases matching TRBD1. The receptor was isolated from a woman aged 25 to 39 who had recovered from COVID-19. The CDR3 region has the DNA TGTGCCAGCAGCGCCGACAGGGGGACCAACTATGGCTACACCTTC. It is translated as CASSADRGTNYGYTF.